The sequence of this TCR beta chain was determined in a study of blood T cell repertoires in COVID-19. About the research overall: Nucleic acid was either cDNA or gDNA, and it came from T cells, B-cell-depleted T cells, or PBMCs.

Trimming removed 4 bases from V and 10 bases from J; junction bases left unmatched: 11. Germline CDR1 LNHDA, CDR2 SQIVND (reference sequence). CDR3 length equals 14 residues. Clones were sequenced by immunoSEQ multiplex PCR, and TCRdb holds only the in-frame ones, with some missing. The sample yields about 25,000 clones, 75% to 90% seen once. The sample taken for sequencing was peripheral blood. The rearrangement uses TRBV19 and TRBJ1-1; 8 bases fit TRBD1. The TCR was taken from a woman over 75 with acute or convalescent COVID-19. The CDR3, as DNA: TGTGCCAGTAGTAGGAACCAGGGGGCAGGGGTAGCTTTCTTT. It is translated as CASSRNQGAGVAFF.